The clone carrying this T cell receptor beta chain came up a few times. Its matching antigen is unknown. This sample was included in a study of cytomegalovirus exposure and HLA in healthy donors. PCR was performed using 60 Vbeta and 13 Jbeta primers. The repertoire was sequenced with immunoSEQ multiplex PCR; TCRdb's copy has only in-frame clones and lacks some. This table has some 130,000 clones, roughly 80% appearing once. The CDR3 loop spans 12 amino acids. Trimming stripped 4 bases from V and 6 bases from J, with 7 bases between. The germline gives CDR1 MNHNS, CDR2 SASEGT. General study findings and limits: Researchers reported in a later analysis that common viral pathogens appeared linked to several top clusters. CMV antigen specificity of a few CMV-associated chains was confirmed in vitro.

Sequencing was carried out using PBMCs. The sequence derives from a female donor in good health and CMV-seronegative. The chain links TRBV6-1 to TRBJ1-5, with unresolved D. In DNA form, the CDR3 reads TGTGCCAGCAGTGGGAGGTTTCAGCCCCAGCATTTT. This codes for CASSGRFQPQHF.